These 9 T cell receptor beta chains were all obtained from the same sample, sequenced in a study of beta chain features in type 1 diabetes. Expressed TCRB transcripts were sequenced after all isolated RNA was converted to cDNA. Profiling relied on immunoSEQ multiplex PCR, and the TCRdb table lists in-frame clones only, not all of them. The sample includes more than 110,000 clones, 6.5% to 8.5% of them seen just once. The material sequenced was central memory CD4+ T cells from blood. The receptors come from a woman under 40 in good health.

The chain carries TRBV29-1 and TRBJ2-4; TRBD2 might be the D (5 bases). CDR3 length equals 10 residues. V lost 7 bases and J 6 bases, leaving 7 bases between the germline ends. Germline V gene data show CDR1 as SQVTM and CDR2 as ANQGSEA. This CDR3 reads CSAGVNIQYF. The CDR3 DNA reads TGCAGCGCCGGGGTAAACATTCAGTACTTC.

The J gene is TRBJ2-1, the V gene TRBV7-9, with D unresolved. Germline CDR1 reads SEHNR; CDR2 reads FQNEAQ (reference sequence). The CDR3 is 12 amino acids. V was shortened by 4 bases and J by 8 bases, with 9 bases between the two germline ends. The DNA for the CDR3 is TGTGCCAGCAGCTCTCTCGTAGATGAGCAGTTCTTC. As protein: CASSSLVDEQFF.

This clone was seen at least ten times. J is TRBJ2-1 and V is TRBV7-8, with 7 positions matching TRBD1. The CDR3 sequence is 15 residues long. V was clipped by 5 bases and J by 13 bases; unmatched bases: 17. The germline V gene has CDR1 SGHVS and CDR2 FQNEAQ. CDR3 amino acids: CASSVTLRQGSFQFF. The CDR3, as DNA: TGTGCCAGCAGCGTTACCTTACGACAGGGTAGTTTTCAGTTCTTC.

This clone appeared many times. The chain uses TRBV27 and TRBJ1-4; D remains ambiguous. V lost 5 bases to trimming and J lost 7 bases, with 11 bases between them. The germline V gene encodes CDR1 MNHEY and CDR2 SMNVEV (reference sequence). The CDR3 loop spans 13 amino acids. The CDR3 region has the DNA TGTGCCAGCAGTCCGAGGGTCATTGAAAAACTGTTTTTT. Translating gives CASSPRVIEKLFF.

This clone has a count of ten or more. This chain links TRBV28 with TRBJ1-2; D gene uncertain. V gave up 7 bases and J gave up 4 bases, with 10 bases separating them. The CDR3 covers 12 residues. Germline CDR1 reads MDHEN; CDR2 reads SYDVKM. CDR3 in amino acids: CASTGQAYGYTF. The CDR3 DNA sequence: TGTGCCAGCACTGGGCAGGCCTATGGCTACACCTTC.

CDR3 in amino acids: CASSVRTLEIQETQYF. The CDR3 DNA reads TGTGCCAGCAGTGTTCGGACATTGGAGATCCAAGAGACCCAGTACTTC. The chain employs TRBV25-1 and TRBJ2-5; perhaps TRBD1 as D (5 bases). V was shortened by 4 bases and J by 1 base, with 16 bases between the two germline ends. The CDR3 length is 16 residues. Germline CDR1 MGHDK, CDR2 SYGVNS.

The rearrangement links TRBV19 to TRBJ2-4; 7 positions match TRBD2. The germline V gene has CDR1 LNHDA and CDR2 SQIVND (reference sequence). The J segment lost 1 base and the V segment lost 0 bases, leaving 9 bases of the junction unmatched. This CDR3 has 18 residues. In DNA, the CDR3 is TGTGCCAGTAGTATAGAGGCTAGCGGTGTAGGGGCCAAAAACATTCAGTACTTC. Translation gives CASSIEASGVGAKNIQYF.

CDR3 protein: CASSPAGITEAFF. The CDR3 region has the DNA TGTGCCAGCAGTCCGGCCGGGATCACTGAAGCTTTCTTT. The chain links TRBV28 to TRBJ1-1, with D unresolved. The CDR3 contains 13 residues. Trimming shortened V by 5 bases and J by 4 bases, and 11 bases separated the two germline ends. Germline CDR1 and CDR2: MDHEN and SYDVKM.

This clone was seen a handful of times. The CDR3 region has the DNA TGTGCCAGCTCAGAACAACGGGACAGCCAAGAGACCCAGTACTTC. Translating it yields CASSEQRDSQETQYF. V gene TRBV18 combines with J gene TRBJ2-5; 7 positions agree with TRBD1. Germline V gene sequence: CDR1 KGHSH, CDR2 LQKENI. The CDR3 loop spans 15 amino acids. J was trimmed by 1 base and V by 5 bases; bases with no gene match: 7.